Detailed here is one T cell receptor (beta chain). Antigen: not known. The data were produced by immunoSEQ multiplex PCR, yet TCRdb's version contains in-frame clones alone and is incomplete. The table lists approximately 2.5 million clones, roughly 93% of them singletons. The data were taken from a study of shared clonotypes between healthy human individuals. Regarding the study as a whole: Shared across a few donors were around 4.7% of the naive CD4 clonotypes. Estimated richness was generally greater in naive than memory subsets.

Germline CDR1 is SNHLY and CDR2 is FYNNEI. The length of the CDR3 is 12 residues. Trimming stripped 5 bases from V and 7 bases from J, with 11 bases between. The chain links TRBV2 to TRBJ1-1; D uncertain. The receptor was derived from a man between 18 and 35 years old in good health. Some clones in this sample may be carry-over from other donors' samples. The sequencing sample was made of naive CD4+ T cells from PBMCs. The subset denotes: CD45RA+ positively selected. Written as DNA, the CDR3 is TGTGCCAGCAGTCAGGCAGTCTATGAAGCTTTCTTT. Protein product: CASSQAVYEAFF. Together with reference TRBV2 and TRBJ1-1, the CDR3 gives the full variable domain: EPEVTQTPSHQVTQMGQEVILRCVPISNHLYFYWYRQILGQKVEFLVSFYNNEISEKSEIFDDQFSVERPDGSNFTLKIRSTKLEDSAMYFCASSQAVYEAFFGQGTRLTVV.